The 26 T cell receptor beta chains below were found in one sample sequenced in a study of beta chain features in type 1 diabetes. Expressed TCRB transcripts were sequenced after all isolated RNA was converted to cDNA. Here immunoSEQ multiplex PCR was the method, and the copy in TCRdb shows in-frame clones only, minus some. The data show 400,000 to 600,000 clones, about 32% seen once. The sample consisted of naive CD4+ T cells from blood. The source of these receptors is a man aged 18 to 30 in good health.

V usage is TRBV30 and J usage is TRBJ2-1; 7 bases are a match to TRBD2. The CDR3 extends over 13 amino acids. The V gene's germline CDR1 is GTSNPN and CDR2 SVGIG (reference sequence). Trimming at V came to 5 bases and at J to 4 bases, leaving 5 bases not matched to a gene. The CDR3 nucleotides are TGTGCCTGGGGATCTAGCGGTTACAATGAGCAGTTCTTC. Its protein is CAWGSSGYNEQFF.

The gene calls are TRBV7-2 and TRBJ2-1, with TRBD1 as a possible D gene (5 bases). The germline V and J ends were trimmed by 5 bases and 4 bases, with 9 bases remaining between them. Germline assignment: CDR1 SGHTA and CDR2 FQGNSA. The CDR3 has 13 amino acids. The CDR3: CASSPTGYNEQFF. CDR3 nucleotide sequence: TGTGCCAGCAGCCCCACAGGATACAATGAGCAGTTCTTC.

This chain connects TRBV30 to TRBJ2-5; D not resolved. In germline, CDR1 is GTSNPN, CDR2 SVGIG (reference sequence). Deletions cut 0 bases from V and 7 bases from J, with 18 bases between. This CDR3 contains 15 residues. CDR3 region: CAWSVGLILDGTQYF. The CDR3 nucleotides are TGTGCCTGGAGTGTAGGCCTAATTCTGGATGGGACCCAGTACTTC.

This clone was counted a few times. The rearrangement uses TRBV30 and TRBJ1-5; D may be TRBD1 (5 bases). Trimming stripped 1 base from V and 3 bases from J, with 10 bases between. Per the germline V gene, CDR1 is GTSNPN and CDR2 is SVGIG (reference sequence). There are 14 residues in the CDR3. The CDR3 spells CAWSGNRYNQPQHF. The CDR3 bases are TGTGCCTGGAGTGGAAACAGGTACAATCAGCCCCAGCATTTT. The variable domain in full, completed from reference TRBV30 and TRBJ1-5, reads SQTIHQWPATLVQPVGSPLSLECTVEGTSNPNLYWYRQAAGRGLQLLFYSVGIGQISSEVPQNLSASRPQDRQFILSSKKLLLSDSGFYLCAWSGNRYNQPQHFGDGTRLSIL.

The rearrangement links TRBV29-1 to TRBJ2-3, with a weak D call TRBD1 (6 bases). CDR1 SQVTM and CDR2 ANQGSEA come from the germline V gene. With 4 bases removed from V and 2 bases from J, the gap between germline ends came to 13 bases. The CDR3 has 14 amino acids. The CDR3 DNA follows: TGCAGCGTTGGAGGCGAGGGGGTCACAGATACGCAGTATTTT. Its protein is CSVGGEGVTDTQYF.

This clone was picked up a small number of times. The chain employs TRBV7-2 and TRBJ2-7; D call uncertain. The CDR3 runs 13 residues. Trimming cost V 4 bases and J 6 bases, with 13 bases left between them. CDR1 and CDR2 (germline): SGHTA, FQGNSA. The chain's CDR3 is CASSSIRPREQYF. The CDR3 bases are TGTGCCAGCAGCTCCATTCGACCTCGCGAGCAGTACTTC.

This clone was picked up a small number of times. The CDR3 DNA reads as TGCAGCGTTGAAGTTACAGTCTCAGGTGATACGCAGTATTTT. Protein sequence: CSVEVTVSGDTQYF. V gene TRBV29-1 combines with J gene TRBJ2-3, with D uncertain. Germline CDR1 and CDR2: SQVTM and ANQGSEA. This CDR3 comprises 14 residues. The V gene lost 1 base and the J gene lost 6 bases, with 14 bases spanning the gap.

The J gene is TRBJ1-4, the V gene TRBV11-2; D remains unclear. The CDR3 loop spans 13 amino acids. Germline lookup yields CDR1 SGHAT and CDR2 FQNNGV. V was trimmed by 5 bases and J by 3 bases, leaving 7 bases between them. The CDR3 is CASSVGANEKLFF. In DNA, the CDR3 is TGTGCCAGCAGCGTGGGTGCTAATGAAAAACTGTTTTTT.

This chain links TRBV10-3 with TRBJ1-1; D is unclear. The CDR3 sequence is 13 residues long. Germline assignment: CDR1 ENHRY and CDR2 SYGVKD. V lost 2 bases and J 5 bases, leaving 9 bases between the germline ends. The DNA for the CDR3 is TGTGCCATCAGTGAGAACCGTATGACTGAAGCTTTCTTT. Translating it yields CAISENRMTEAFF.

This clone was recorded once. The CDR3 region has the DNA TGTGCCTGGAGACCTGGGACTATCACCGGGGAGCTGTTTTTT. Translated, it gives CAWRPGTITGELFF. This rearrangement joins TRBV30 to TRBJ2-2; 7 bases map to TRBD2. Trimming at V came to 3 bases and at J to 4 bases, leaving 5 bases not matched to a gene. The CDR3 length is 14 residues. Germline CDR1 is GTSNPN and CDR2 is SVGIG (reference sequence).

The chain employs TRBV18 and TRBJ2-1, with TRBD2 identical over 11 bases. Per germline, CDR1 KGHSH and CDR2 LQKENI. This CDR3 region has 17 residues. The J segment lost 0 bases and the V segment lost 5 bases, leaving 6 bases of the junction unmatched. The CDR3 nucleotides are TGTGCCAGCTCAACTAAGGGACTAGCGGACTCCTACAATGAGCAGTTCTTC. Its protein product is CASSTKGLADSYNEQFF.

The chain has TRBV29-1 and TRBJ2-1, with 11 bases fitting TRBD2. Germline V gives CDR1 SQVTM, CDR2 ANQGSEA. V lost 8 bases, J lost 4 bases, and 7 bases stayed unmatched. The CDR3 runs to 14 residues. CDR3 DNA: TGCAGCTTCCCTAGACTAGCGGGGTACAATGAGCAGTTCTTC. Amino acid sequence: CSFPRLAGYNEQFF.

The chain uses TRBV5-4 and TRBJ2-1; 7 bases match TRBD1. V lost 3 bases and J lost 4; bases outside the gene matches: 10. This CDR3 region has 16 residues. The germline gives CDR1 SGHNT, CDR2 YYREEE (reference sequence). The CDR3 spells CASSSGQANLYNEQFF. The CDR3 DNA follows: TGTGCCAGCAGCTCCGGACAGGCCAATCTGTACAATGAGCAGTTCTTC. Supplemented by reference TRBV5-4 and TRBJ2-1, the full variable domain reads ETGVTQSPTHLIKTRGQQVTLRCSSQSGHNTVSWYQQALGQGPQFIFQYYREEENGRGNFPPRFSGLQFPNYSSELNVNALELDDSALYLCASSSGQANLYNEQFFGPGTRLTVL.

This clone came up a few times. The same CDR3 is also encoded by other DNA sequences in this sample. This chain links TRBV30 with TRBJ2-7, with TRBD1 identical over 10 bases. This CDR3 is 14 amino acids long. Trimming at V came to 2 bases and at J to 2 bases, leaving 3 bases not matched to a gene. CDR1 and CDR2 (germline): GTSNPN, SVGIG (reference sequence). CDR3 bases: TGTGCCTGGAGTCCGGACAGGGGGACCTACGAGCAGTACTTC. Its protein product is CAWSPDRGTYEQYF. Full variable domain (missing parts from reference TRBV30 and TRBJ2-7): SQTIHQWPATLVQPVGSPLSLECTVEGTSNPNLYWYRQAAGRGLQLLFYSVGIGQISSEVPQNLSASRPQDRQFILSSKKLLLSDSGFYLCAWSPDRGTYEQYFGPGTRLTVT.

V usage is TRBV29-1 and J usage is TRBJ2-3, with 8 bases that match TRBD2. The J segment lost 6 bases and the V segment lost 7 bases, leaving 6 bases of the junction unmatched. The CDR3 length is 12 residues. Germline V gene data show CDR1 as SQVTM and CDR2 as ANQGSEA. CDR3 residues: CSARLAPDTQYF. The CDR3 DNA follows: TGCAGCGCTCGACTAGCGCCCGATACGCAGTATTTT.

The J gene is TRBJ2-5, the V gene TRBV10-3; 8 positions match TRBD2. Germline V gives CDR1 ENHRY, CDR2 SYGVKD. After removal of 2 bases from V and 5 bases from J, the junction contained 7 bases not matched to a gene. This CDR3 is built from 15 residues. CDR3 in DNA: TGTGCCATCAGTGAGCCGGGACTAGGACCGGAGACCCAGTACTTC. Its protein is CAISEPGLGPETQYF.

Only a few counts were recorded for this clone. The chain employs TRBV7-3 and TRBJ2-1, with 12 bases fitting TRBD2. Germline V gene lookup returns CDR1 SGHTA and CDR2 FQGTGA. The CDR3 has 17 residues. Losses at the gene ends were 0 bases for V and 3 bases for J; bases not matched to a gene: 3. This CDR3 reads CASSLTGLAGLYNEQFF. The CDR3 nucleotides read TGTGCCAGCAGCTTAACGGGACTAGCGGGCCTCTACAATGAGCAGTTCTTC.

The V call is TRBV4-1, the J call TRBJ2-2; TRBD1 agrees at 10 bases. The J segment lost 3 bases and the V segment lost 1 base, leaving 5 bases of the junction unmatched. CDR3 length: 17 amino acids. The germline gives CDR1 MGHRA, CDR2 YSYEKL. Here the CDR3 DNA reads TGCGCCAGCAGCCAAGCCCGACAGGGGGCGGACACCGGGGAGCTGTTTTTT. It specifies CASSQARQGADTGELFF.

The CDR3 DNA is TGTGCCAGCAGCCAAGTAAGAAGGGGGAAAGAGACCCAGTACTTC. It encodes CASSQVRRGKETQYF. The V call is TRBV14, the J call TRBJ2-5, with a weak D call TRBD1 (6 bases). Looked up from germline, CDR1 is SGHDN and CDR2 is FVKESK. V shed 1 base and J shed 3 bases, with 12 bases lying between them. This CDR3 region has 15 residues.

This clone showed up just once. The chain joins TRBV4-3 to TRBJ2-7, with 9 bases fitting TRBD1. The germline V gene encodes CDR1 LGHNA and CDR2 YSLEER. After removal of 1 base from V and 3 bases from J, the junction contained 10 bases not matched to a gene. The CDR3 is 17 amino acids. CDR3 in DNA: TGCGCCAGCAGCCAAGGAATTGGGACAGGGACATTCTACGAGCAGTACTTC. Amino acids: CASSQGIGTGTFYEQYF.

The J gene is TRBJ2-1, the V gene TRBV5-1; TRBD2 aligns across 13 bases. The CDR3 totals 16 residues. Germline CDR1 reads SGHRS; CDR2 reads YFSETQ. The J segment lost 5 bases and the V segment lost 5 bases, leaving 7 bases of the junction unmatched. The CDR3 sequence is CASSRSGTSGNNEQFF. CDR3 bases: TGCGCCAGCAGTCGCTCCGGGACTAGCGGGAACAATGAGCAGTTCTTC.

The chain has TRBV7-2 and TRBJ2-7; maybe TRBD2 (5 bases). Per germline, CDR1 SGHTA and CDR2 FQGNSA. The CDR3 runs to 14 residues. With 1 base removed from V and 6 bases from J, the gap between germline ends came to 13 bases. The CDR3 bases are TGTGCCAGCAGCTTAGGCGCTAGCCGCGCCGAGCAGTACTTC. As protein: CASSLGASRAEQYF. Together with reference TRBV7-2 and TRBJ2-7, the CDR3 gives the full variable domain: GAGVSQSPSNKVTEKGKDVELRCDPISGHTALYWYRQSLGQGLEFLIYFQGNSAPDKSGLPSDRFSAERTGGSVSTLTIQRTQQEDSAVYLCASSLGASRAEQYFGPGTRLTVT.

V usage is TRBV4-3 and J usage is TRBJ2-1, with TRBD2 identical over 7 bases. Per the germline V gene, CDR1 is LGHNA and CDR2 is YSLEER. CDR3 length equals 16 residues. J lost 7 bases, V lost 2 bases, and 11 bases had no gene match. The CDR3 region has the DNA TGCGCCAGCAGCCAAATCACGGGCCTGGGGGGGAATGAGCAGTTCTTC. Amino acid sequence: CASSQITGLGGNEQFF.

The genes are TRBV15 and TRBJ1-2, with TRBD1 as a possible D gene (6 bases). CDR1 and CDR2 (germline): LNHNV, YYDKDF (reference sequence). This CDR3 has 14 amino acids. Deletions cut 5 bases from V and 4 bases from J, with 14 bases between. CDR3 coding DNA: TGTGCCACCAGCCCCCGGACAGTGGGCTATGGCTACACCTTC. Translating it yields CATSPRTVGYGYTF.

V and J are TRBV4-1 and TRBJ1-1; 8 positions match TRBD1. The CDR3 covers 14 residues. The ends lost 7 bases at V and 6 bases at J; junction bases unmatched: 10. CDR1 and CDR2 from the germline V gene are MGHRA and YSYEKL. This CDR3 reads CASKKDRASAEAFF. CDR3 in DNA: TGCGCCAGCAAAAAGGACAGGGCGAGCGCTGAAGCTTTCTTT.

This clone was seen a few times. This specimen includes other DNA sequences encoding the same CDR3. V gene TRBV20-1 combines with J gene TRBJ2-2; D call uncertain. CDR1 is DFQATT and CDR2 is SNEGSKA in the germline V gene (reference sequence). The CDR3 contains 11 residues. V gave up 1 base and J gave up 6 bases, with 3 bases separating them. The CDR3 DNA reads as TGCAGTGCTAGAGGATCCGGGGAGCTGTTTTTT. This sequence encodes CSARGSGELFF.